Sequencing of this T cell receptor beta chain was carried out in a study of T cells expressing NK-cell markers. As for the study in general: The authors derived TCR beta repertoires from sorted CD3+CD56+NKG2C+, CD3+CD56+NKG2C- and CD3+CD56-NKG2C+ T cells. Among the eight sequenced donors, seven tested HCMV-seropositive and one tested seronegative.

The study's findings and limits: Leadership of the CD3+CD56-NKG2C+ fraction also belonged to these clonotypes in several donors.

UMIs were included in TCR beta cDNA generated by 5'RACE template switching. Reprocessing the 5' RACE reads, TCRdb reports a single entry for every CDR3 protein and omits DNA. Here the sample table reports more than 250,000 distinct CDR3 sequences. Points on this clonotype: Its antigen is currently unknown.

This CDR3 comprises 12 residues. The germline V gene has CDR1 LGHNA and CDR2 YNFKEQ. Sequenced input: blood T cells: a sorted CD56 or NKG2C T cell subset, CD4+ or CD8+ T cells, or bulk PBMC T cells (not recorded which). The origin of this receptor is a man between 18 and 29 years old in good health. The chain is built from TRBV4-2 and TRBJ2-1. The CDR3 here is CASSQVETSQFF.